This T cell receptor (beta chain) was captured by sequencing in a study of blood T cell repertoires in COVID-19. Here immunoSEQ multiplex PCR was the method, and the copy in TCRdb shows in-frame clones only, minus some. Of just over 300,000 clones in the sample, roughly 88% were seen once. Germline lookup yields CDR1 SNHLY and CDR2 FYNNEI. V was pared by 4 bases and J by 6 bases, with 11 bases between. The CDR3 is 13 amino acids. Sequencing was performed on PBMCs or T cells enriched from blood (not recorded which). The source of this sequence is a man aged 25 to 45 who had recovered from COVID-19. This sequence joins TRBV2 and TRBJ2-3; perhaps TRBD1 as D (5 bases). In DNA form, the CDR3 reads TGTGCCAGCAGTGCGCAGGGCCTGGATACGCAGTATTTT. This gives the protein CASSAQGLDTQYF.